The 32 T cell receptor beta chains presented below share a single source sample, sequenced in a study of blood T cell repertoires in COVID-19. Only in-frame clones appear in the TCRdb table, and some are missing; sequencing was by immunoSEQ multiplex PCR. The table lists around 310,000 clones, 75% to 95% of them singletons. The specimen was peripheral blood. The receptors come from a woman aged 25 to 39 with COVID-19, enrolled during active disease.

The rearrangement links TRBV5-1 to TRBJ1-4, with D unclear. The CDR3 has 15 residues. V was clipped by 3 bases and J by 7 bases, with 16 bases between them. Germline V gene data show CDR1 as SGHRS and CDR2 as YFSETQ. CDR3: CASSSGDLLFEKLFF. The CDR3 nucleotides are TGCGCCAGCAGCTCAGGCGACCTATTGTTTGAAAAACTGTTTTTT.

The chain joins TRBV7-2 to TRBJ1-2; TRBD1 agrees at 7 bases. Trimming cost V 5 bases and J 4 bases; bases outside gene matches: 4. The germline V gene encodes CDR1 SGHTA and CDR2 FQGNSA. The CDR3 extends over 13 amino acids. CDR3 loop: CASSVDRVYGYTF. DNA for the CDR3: TGTGCCAGCAGCGTCGACAGGGTCTATGGCTACACCTTC.

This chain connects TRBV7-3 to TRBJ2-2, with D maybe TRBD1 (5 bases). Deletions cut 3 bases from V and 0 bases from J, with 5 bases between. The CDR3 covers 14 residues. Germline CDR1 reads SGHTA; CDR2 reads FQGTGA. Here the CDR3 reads CASSLTANTGELFF. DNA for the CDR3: TGTGCCAGCAGCTTGACAGCGAACACCGGGGAGCTGTTTTTT.

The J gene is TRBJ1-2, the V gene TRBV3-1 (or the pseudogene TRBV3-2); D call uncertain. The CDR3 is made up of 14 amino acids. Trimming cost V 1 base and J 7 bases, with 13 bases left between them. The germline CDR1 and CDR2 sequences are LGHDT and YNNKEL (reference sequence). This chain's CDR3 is CASSQGTGEAGYTF. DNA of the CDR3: TGTGCCAGCAGCCAAGGGACGGGAGAGGCTGGCTACACCTTC.

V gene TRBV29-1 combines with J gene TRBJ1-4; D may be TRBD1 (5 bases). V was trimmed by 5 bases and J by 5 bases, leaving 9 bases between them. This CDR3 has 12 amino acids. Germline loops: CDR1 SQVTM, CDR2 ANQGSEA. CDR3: CSVRQPNEKLFF. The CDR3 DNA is TGCAGCGTTCGACAGCCGAATGAAAAACTGTTTTTT.

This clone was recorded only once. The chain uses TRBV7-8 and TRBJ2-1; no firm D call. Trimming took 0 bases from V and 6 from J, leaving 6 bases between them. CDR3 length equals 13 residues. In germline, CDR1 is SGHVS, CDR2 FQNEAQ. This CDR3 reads CASSLAQSNEQFF. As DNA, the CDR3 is TGTGCCAGCAGCTTAGCACAGAGCAATGAGCAGTTCTTC.

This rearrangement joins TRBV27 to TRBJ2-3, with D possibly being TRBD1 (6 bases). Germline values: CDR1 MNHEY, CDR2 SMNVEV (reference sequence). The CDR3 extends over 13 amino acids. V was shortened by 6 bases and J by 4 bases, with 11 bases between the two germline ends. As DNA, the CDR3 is TGTGCCAGCAGGTCGGACAGCCCAGATACGCAGTATTTT. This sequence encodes CASRSDSPDTQYF.

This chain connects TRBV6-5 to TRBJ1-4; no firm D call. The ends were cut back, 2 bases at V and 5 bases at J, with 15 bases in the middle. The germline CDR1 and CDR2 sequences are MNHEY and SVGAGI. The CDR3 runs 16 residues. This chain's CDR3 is CASSYTPGGNNEKLFF. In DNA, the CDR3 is TGTGCCAGCAGTTACACGCCGGGAGGGAACAATGAAAAACTGTTTTTT.

DNA for the CDR3: TGTGCCAGCAGCCAAGGAGATGGCACAGATACGCAGTATTTT. Its protein is CASSQGDGTDTQYF. The chain has TRBV5-4 and TRBJ2-3; D not certain. The CDR3 runs 14 residues. CDR1 and CDR2 (germline): SGHNT, YYREEE (reference sequence). V shed 4 bases and J shed 1 base, with 10 bases lying between them.

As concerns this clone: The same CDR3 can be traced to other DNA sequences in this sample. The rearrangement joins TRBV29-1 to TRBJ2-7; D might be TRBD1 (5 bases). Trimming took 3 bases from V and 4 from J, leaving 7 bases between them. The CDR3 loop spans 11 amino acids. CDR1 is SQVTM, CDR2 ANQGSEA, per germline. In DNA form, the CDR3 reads TGCAGCGTTGATAGGGGATACGAGCAGTACTTC. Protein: CSVDRGYEQYF.

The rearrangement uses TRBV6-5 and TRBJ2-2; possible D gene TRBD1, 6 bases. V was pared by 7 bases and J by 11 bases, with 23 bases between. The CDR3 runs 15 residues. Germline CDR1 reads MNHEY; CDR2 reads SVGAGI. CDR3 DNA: TGTGCCAGCATGGGTGGACCGGGACACCGTTCCGAGCTGTTTTTT. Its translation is CASMGGPGHRSELFF.

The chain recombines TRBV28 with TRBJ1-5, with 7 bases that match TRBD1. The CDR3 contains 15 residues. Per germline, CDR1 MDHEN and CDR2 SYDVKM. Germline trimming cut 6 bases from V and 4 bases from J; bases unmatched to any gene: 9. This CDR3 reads CASRLSDRLNQPQHF. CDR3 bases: TGTGCCAGCAGACTATCGGACAGGCTGAATCAGCCCCAGCATTTT.

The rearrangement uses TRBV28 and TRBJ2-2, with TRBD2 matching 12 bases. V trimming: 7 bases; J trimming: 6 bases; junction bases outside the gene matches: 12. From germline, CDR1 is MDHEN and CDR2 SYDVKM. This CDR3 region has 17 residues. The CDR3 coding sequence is TGTGCCAGCAACCTACCGAGGCTAGCGGGAGGGCCCGGGGAGCTGTTTTTT. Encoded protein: CASNLPRLAGGPGELFF.

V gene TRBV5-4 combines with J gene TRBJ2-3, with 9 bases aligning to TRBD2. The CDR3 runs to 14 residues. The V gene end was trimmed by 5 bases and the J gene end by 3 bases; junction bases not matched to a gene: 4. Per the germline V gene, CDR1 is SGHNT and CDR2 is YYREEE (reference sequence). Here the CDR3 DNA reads TGTGCCAGCAGGCGGGAGGGGTCGACAGATACGCAGTATTTT. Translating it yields CASRREGSTDTQYF.

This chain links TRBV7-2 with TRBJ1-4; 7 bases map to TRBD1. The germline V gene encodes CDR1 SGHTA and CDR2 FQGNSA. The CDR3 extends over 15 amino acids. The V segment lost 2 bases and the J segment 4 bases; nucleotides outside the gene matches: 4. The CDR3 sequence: CASSLRGQHNEKLFF. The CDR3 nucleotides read TGTGCCAGCAGCTTAAGGGGACAGCATAATGAAAAACTGTTTTTT.

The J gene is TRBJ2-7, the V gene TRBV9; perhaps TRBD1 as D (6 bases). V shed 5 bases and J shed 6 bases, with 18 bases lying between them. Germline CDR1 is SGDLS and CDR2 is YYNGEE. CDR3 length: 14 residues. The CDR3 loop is CASSESGTRGEQYF. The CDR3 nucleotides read TGTGCCAGCAGTGAATCAGGGACAAGGGGCGAGCAGTACTTC.

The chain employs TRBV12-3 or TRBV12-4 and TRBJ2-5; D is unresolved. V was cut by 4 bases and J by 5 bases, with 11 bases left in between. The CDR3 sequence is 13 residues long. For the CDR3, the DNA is TGTGCCAGCAGTTCCCCGGGTGGGGAGACCCAGTACTTC. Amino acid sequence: CASSSPGGETQYF.

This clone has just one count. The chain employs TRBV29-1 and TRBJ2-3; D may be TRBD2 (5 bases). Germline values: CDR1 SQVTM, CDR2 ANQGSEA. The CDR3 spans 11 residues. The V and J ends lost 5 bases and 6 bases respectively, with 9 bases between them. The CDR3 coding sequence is TGCAGCGTTAGAACGGGGGATACGCAGTATTTT. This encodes CSVRTGDTQYF.

CDR3 coding DNA: TGCGCCAGCAGCCAAGGACAGGGACGGGGCGGTTACATTCAGTACTTC. Amino acid sequence: CASSQGQGRGGYIQYF. The rearrangement uses TRBV4-1 and TRBJ2-4; 7 bases are a match to TRBD1. Germline V gives CDR1 MGHRA, CDR2 YSYEKL. After removal of 1 base from V and 8 bases from J, the junction contained 11 bases not matched to a gene. The CDR3 consists of 16 residues.

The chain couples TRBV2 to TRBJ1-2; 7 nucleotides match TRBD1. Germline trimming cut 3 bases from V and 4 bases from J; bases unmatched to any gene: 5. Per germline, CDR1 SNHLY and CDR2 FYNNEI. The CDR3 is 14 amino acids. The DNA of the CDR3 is TGTGCCAGCAGTGAGGGGACAGACTTCTATGGCTACACCTTC. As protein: CASSEGTDFYGYTF.

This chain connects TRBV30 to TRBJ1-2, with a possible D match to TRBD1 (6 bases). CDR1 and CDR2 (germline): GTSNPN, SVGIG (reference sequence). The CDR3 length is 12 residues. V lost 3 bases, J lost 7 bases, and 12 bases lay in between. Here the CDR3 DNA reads TGTGCCTGGAGCCAAAGGGGGGGTGGCTACACCTTC. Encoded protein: CAWSQRGGGYTF.

The CDR3 DNA follows: TGTGCCAGCTCACCCCAGCGGGAGCGGGTGAACATTCAGTACTTC. Its protein is CASSPQRERVNIQYF. V is TRBV18 and J is TRBJ2-4, with 8 bases identical to TRBD2. V shed 3 bases, J shed 7 bases, and the junction held 8 bases outside the gene matches. Per the germline V gene, CDR1 is KGHSH and CDR2 is LQKENI. The CDR3 is 15 amino acids.

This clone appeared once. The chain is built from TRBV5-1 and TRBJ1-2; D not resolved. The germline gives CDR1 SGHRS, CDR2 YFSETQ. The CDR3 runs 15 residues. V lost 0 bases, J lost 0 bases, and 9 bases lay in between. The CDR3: CASSLGPGSNYGYTF. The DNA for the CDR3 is TGCGCCAGCAGCTTGGGTCCGGGTTCTAACTATGGCTACACCTTC. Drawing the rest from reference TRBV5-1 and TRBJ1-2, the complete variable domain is KAGVTQTPRYLIKTRGQQVTLSCSPISGHRSVSWYQQTPGQGLQFLFEYFSETQRNKGNFPGRFSGRQFSNSRSEMNVSTLELGDSALYLCASSLGPGSNYGYTFGSGTRLTVV.

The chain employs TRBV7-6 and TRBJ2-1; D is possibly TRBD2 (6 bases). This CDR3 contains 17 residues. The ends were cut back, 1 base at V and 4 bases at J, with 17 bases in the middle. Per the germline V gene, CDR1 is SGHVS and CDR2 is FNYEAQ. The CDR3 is CASSLGGYSGNYNEQFF. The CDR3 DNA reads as TGTGCCAGCAGCTTAGGAGGATATAGCGGAAATTACAATGAGCAGTTCTTC.

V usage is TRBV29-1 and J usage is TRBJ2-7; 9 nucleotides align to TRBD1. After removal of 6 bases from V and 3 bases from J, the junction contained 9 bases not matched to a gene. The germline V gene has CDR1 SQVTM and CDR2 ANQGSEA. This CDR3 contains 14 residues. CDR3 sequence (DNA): TGCAGCGTAGAGCCGGGACAGGGACGCTACGAGCAGTACTTC. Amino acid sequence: CSVEPGQGRYEQYF.

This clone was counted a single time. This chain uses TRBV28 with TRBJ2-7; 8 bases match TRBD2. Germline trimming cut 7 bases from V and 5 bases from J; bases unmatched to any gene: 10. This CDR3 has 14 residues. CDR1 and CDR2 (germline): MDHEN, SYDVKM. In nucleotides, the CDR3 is TGTGCCAGCACTGCGACTAGCGCTATTAACGAGCAGTACTTC. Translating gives CASTATSAINEQYF.

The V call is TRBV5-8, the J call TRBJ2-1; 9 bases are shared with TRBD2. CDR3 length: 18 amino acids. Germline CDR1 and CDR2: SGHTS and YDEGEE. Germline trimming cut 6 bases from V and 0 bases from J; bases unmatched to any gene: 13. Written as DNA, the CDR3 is TGTGCCAGCACCTTTACCTCCCTGACTAGCGGCTCCTACAATGAGCAGTTCTTC. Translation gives CASTFTSLTSGSYNEQFF.

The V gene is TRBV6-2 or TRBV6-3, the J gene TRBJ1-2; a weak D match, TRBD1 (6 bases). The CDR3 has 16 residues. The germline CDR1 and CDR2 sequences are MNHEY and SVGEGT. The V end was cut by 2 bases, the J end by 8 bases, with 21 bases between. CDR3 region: CASSYPQQGRSMGYTF. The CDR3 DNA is TGTGCCAGCAGTTACCCTCAACAGGGACGGTCGATGGGCTACACCTTC.

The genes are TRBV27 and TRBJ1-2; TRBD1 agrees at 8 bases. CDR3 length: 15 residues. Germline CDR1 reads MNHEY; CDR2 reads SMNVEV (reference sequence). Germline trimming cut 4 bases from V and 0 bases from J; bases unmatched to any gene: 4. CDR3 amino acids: CASSWAGGANYGYTF. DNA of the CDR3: TGTGCCAGCAGTTGGGCAGGGGGCGCTAACTATGGCTACACCTTC.

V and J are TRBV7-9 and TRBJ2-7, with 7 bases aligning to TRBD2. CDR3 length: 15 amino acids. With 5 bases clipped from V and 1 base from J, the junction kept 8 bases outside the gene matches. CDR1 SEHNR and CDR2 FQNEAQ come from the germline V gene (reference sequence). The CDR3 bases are TGTGCCAGCAGCCCTATAAGCGGGACTTCCTACGAGCAGTACTTC. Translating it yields CASSPISGTSYEQYF.

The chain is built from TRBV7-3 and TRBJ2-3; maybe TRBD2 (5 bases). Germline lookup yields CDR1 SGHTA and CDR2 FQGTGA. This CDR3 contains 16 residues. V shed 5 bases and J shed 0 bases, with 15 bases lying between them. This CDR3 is CASSPLGVVSTDTQYF. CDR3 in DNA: TGTGCCAGCAGCCCCCTGGGAGTAGTGAGCACAGATACGCAGTATTTT.

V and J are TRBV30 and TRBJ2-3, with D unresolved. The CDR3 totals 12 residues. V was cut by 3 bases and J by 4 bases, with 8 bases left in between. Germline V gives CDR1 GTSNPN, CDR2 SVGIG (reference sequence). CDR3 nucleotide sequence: TGTGCCTGGAGAATCGTCTCAGATACGCAGTATTTT. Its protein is CAWRIVSDTQYF.